This T cell receptor beta chain was captured in a study of regulatory T cells in long-lasting Graves disease. Building the TCR beta libraries relied on iRepertoire HTBI primers, and CDR3 regions underwent Arm-PCR. TCRdb reanalysed the multiplex PCR reads using MiXCR and keeps one entry per CDR3 protein. This sample has a few hundred thousand distinct CDR3 sequences, with less than 25% found just once. This clonotype was counted ten times or more. Specified time point: persistent/refractory GD, antithyroid drugs over 5 years with positive TRAb. Preparation of the TCR library used RNA extracted from PBMCs. Xi'an, China, was home to the endocrinology department that provided patients. The sample consisted of peripheral blood mononuclear cells (PBMCs), taken when the disease was refractory, from a patient treated with antithyroid drugs. This TCR derives from a female donor with Graves disease.

The CDR3 sequence: CASSQSDRYTGELFF. In DNA, the CDR3 is TGTGCCAGCAGCCAATCGGACAGATACACCGGGGAGCTGTTTTTT. The chain employs TRBV7-8 and TRBJ2-2, with D possibly being TRBD1 (6 bases). The ends were cut back, 5 bases at V and 3 bases at J, with 13 bases in the middle. This CDR3 has 15 residues. Germline CDR1 and CDR2: SGHVS and FQNEAQ.